This is a list of T cell receptor beta chains from one sample in a study of technical replicates of blood from a handful of donors. Sequencing used immunoSEQ multiplex PCR; TCRdb keeps in-frame clones, though not all of them. The data contain roughly 81,000 clones, approximately 86% of them singletons. Sequencing was done on a sample of PBMCs. These TCRs come from a human donor in good health. Some clones in this sample may be carry-over from other donors' samples. The CDR3 runs from the conserved cysteine through the conserved F or W. D genes are given only for firm matches. For some rows the clone size is stated as once, few or many, or as a class when expanded; others skip it.

size,D,J,V,DNA,CDR3
.,.,TRBJ2-1,TRBV9,TGTGCCAGCAGCGTAGAGGGGCAGTCTAGGTACAATGAGCAGTTCTTC,CASSVEGQSRYNEQFF
.,.,TRBJ2-3,TRBV7-6,TGTGCCAGCAGCTTATCTAGCTCAGATACGCAGTATTTT,CASSLSSSDTQYF
.,TRBD1,TRBJ1-2,TRBV10-3,TGTGCCATCAGCAGGGACAGCACCTATGGCTACACCTTC,CAISRDSTYGYTF
.,TRBD1,TRBJ1-1,TRBV10-1,TGCGCCAGCAGTGGGGGAGGGGTGACAGGGGATATGAACACTGAAGCTTTCTTT,CASSGGGVTGDMNTEAFF
.,.,TRBJ1-6,TRBV6-4,TGTGCCAGCAGTGAAGTGGGGGCCAATTCACCCCTCCACTTT,CASSEVGANSPLHF
.,.,TRBJ2-7,TRBV7-8,TGTGCCAGCTCCACGGGGCGGGGTATCGACGAGCAGTACTTC,CASSTGRGIDEQYF
.,TRBD2,TRBJ2-7,TRBV28,TGTGCCAGCAGTTCCTTAGGACTAGCGGGAGTAGACGAGCAGTACTTC,CASSSLGLAGVDEQYF
.,TRBD1,TRBJ2-3,TRBV7-6,TGTGCCAGCAGCTTTACTTACAGGGGGAAAAGCACAGATACGCAGTATTTT,CASSFTYRGKSTDTQYF
.,.,TRBJ2-3,TRBV7-2,TGTGCCAGCAGCTTAGGGCCTTCGGATACGCAGTATTTT,CASSLGPSDTQYF
.,TRBD2,TRBJ2-2,TRBV7-3,TGTGCCAGCAGCTTAACGGCGGGGGGATGGACCGGGGAGCTGTTTTTT,CASSLTAGGWTGELFF
.,TRBD2,TRBJ2-1,TRBV30,TGTGCACGGACTAGCGGGAGCTATGAGCAGTTCTTC,CARTSGSYEQFF
.,.,TRBJ1-6,TRBV14,TGTGCCAGCAGCCAGAATACAGGAGACTATAATTCACCCCTCCACTTT,CASSQNTGDYNSPLHF
.,TRBD2,TRBJ2-2,TRBV13,TGTGCCAGCAGCTTTTCGGGGGGTTTAGAGCTGTTTTTT,CASSFSGGLELFF
once,TRBD1,TRBJ1-2,TRBV7-9,TGTGCCAGCAGCTCAGAGACAGGGGGCGCGAAAGGCTACACCTTC,CASSSETGGAKGYTF
.,TRBD1,TRBJ2-2,TRBV6-6,TGTGCCAGCACTTTACGTGGGACAGGGGCTGTGGGGCTGTTTTTT,CASTLRGTGAVGLFF
.,.,TRBJ2-7,TRBV5-1,TGCGCCAGCAGGTGGGGGGGGCCTCCCTACGAGCAGTACTTC,CASRWGGPPYEQYF
.,TRBD1,TRBJ1-2,TRBV7-2,TGTGCCAGCAGCTTCGCGGACAGGGGGATGGGTGGCTACACCTTC,CASSFADRGMGGYTF
.,.,TRBJ2-2,TRBV7-3,TGTGCCAGCAGCCCCCATAACCCGAGGGGGGGGACCGGGGAGCTGTTTTTT,CASSPHNPRGGTGELFF
.,.,TRBJ2-7,TRBV7-8,TGTGCCAGCAGCGTCTACAGCAGCTCCTACGAGCAGTACTTC,CASSVYSSSYEQYF
.,.,TRBJ2-5,TRBV11-2,TGTGCCAGCAGCTTACTTGCGCGTCTCCAAGAGACCCAGTACTTC,CASSLLARLQETQYF
few,TRBD1,TRBJ1-2,TRBV4-1,TGCGCCAGCAGCCAACTCCCGGGACAGTATGGCTACACCTTC,CASSQLPGQYGYTF
.,.,TRBJ1-3,TRBV19,TGTGCCAGTAGTCTCCCCCCCGTGCGGGGAAAAGGAAACACCATATATTTT,CASSLPPVRGKGNTIYF
.,.,TRBJ1-2,TRBV2,TGTGCCAGCAGCTCGGAGCCCAACTATGGCTACACCTTC,CASSSEPNYGYTF
.,TRBD2,TRBJ2-5,TRBV7-6,TGTGCCAGCAGCGGAGGGGTCCGGGAGGGCCGTGAGACCCAGTACTTC,CASSGGVREGRETQYF
.,TRBD2,TRBJ2-3,TRBV14,TGTGCCAGCAGCCAAGTCGGGGGGGCCAGAGATACGCAGTATTTT,CASSQVGGARDTQYF
.,.,TRBJ1-2,TRBV5-1,TGCGCCAGCAGAGCAGAGGATTATGGCTACACCTTC,CASRAEDYGYTF
.,.,TRBJ2-1,TRBV5-6,TGTGCCAGCAGCTTTCGTAGTACCCTCTACAATGAGCAGTTCTTC,CASSFRSTLYNEQFF
.,.,TRBJ1-2,TRBV30,TGTGCCTGGAAAAGCGGGCAGTTCTATGGCTACACCTTC,CAWKSGQFYGYTF
.,TRBD2,TRBJ2-7,TRBV19,TGTGCCAGTAGGCCTAGCGGGAGCTACGAGCAGTACTTC,CASRPSGSYEQYF
.,TRBD1,TRBJ2-7,TRBV30,TGTGCCTGGAGTATGGGACAGGGGGCCTACGAGCAGTACTTC,CAWSMGQGAYEQYF
.,.,TRBJ2-5,TRBV19,TGTGCCAGTAGTCCCCGGGGGGCAGGGAGAGAAGAGACCCAGTACTTC,CASSPRGAGREETQYF
.,.,TRBJ1-6,TRBV9,TGTGCCAGCAGCGTAGAAGTGGCAGGGCTTTCACCCCTCCACTTT,CASSVEVAGLSPLHF
.,TRBD2,TRBJ2-3,TRBV7-6,TGTGCCAGCAGCCCTCACGGACTAGCGGGGGGCACAGATACGCAGTATTTT,CASSPHGLAGGTDTQYF
few,.,TRBJ1-4,TRBV7-2,TGTGCCAGCAGTTATAATGAAAAACTGTTTTTT,CASSYNEKLFF
.,.,TRBJ1-3,TRBV7-9,TGTGCCAGCAGCTTAGATACCCGGCGGGGAGGAAACACCATATATTTT,CASSLDTRRGGNTIYF
.,.,TRBJ2-1,TRBV21-1,TGTGCCAGCAGCAGCGGACTAGTCCCCTACAATGAGCAGTTCTTC,CASSSGLVPYNEQFF
.,.,TRBJ2-1,TRBV25-1,TGTGCCAGCAGTGGGGATCCTAGCGTCGTCAATGAGCAGTTCTTC,CASSGDPSVVNEQFF
.,.,TRBJ1-1,TRBV10-3,TGTGCCATCAGTGCAGAGGCCTGGAACACTGAAGCTTTCTTT,CAISAEAWNTEAFF
.,TRBD1,TRBJ2-5,TRBV5-1,TGCGCCAGCAGCTTGGGAGGACAGGGGTTGGAGACCCAGTACTTC,CASSLGGQGLETQYF
few,TRBD1,TRBJ1-1,TRBV7-3,TGTGCCAGCAGCCCAGGGGGCGGGTACACTGAAGCTTTCTTT,CASSPGGGYTEAFF
.,TRBD2,TRBJ2-3,TRBV19,TGTGCCAGTAGTATCCTAGCGGGAGTGGGGCAGGATACGCAGTATTTT,CASSILAGVGQDTQYF
.,TRBD1,TRBJ2-5,TRBV6-5,TGTGCCAGCAGCCCGACAGGGCGAGAGACCCAGTACTTC,CASSPTGRETQYF
.,.,TRBJ2-7,TRBV4-3,TGCGCCAGCAGCCAAGATGGGCAATATTCCCACGAGCAGTACTTC,CASSQDGQYSHEQYF
.,TRBD2,TRBJ2-5,TRBV4-3,TGCGCCAGCAGCCAAGGTCGGACCGGGGGGGCCTCGGAGACCCAGTACTTC,CASSQGRTGGASETQYF
.,TRBD2,TRBJ2-1,TRBV7-6,TGTGCCAGCAGCCGAGGACCCAGCGGGGGGATCAATGAGCAGTTCTTC,CASSRGPSGGINEQFF
.,TRBD1,TRBJ1-1,TRBV5-1,TGCGCCAGCAGCTTTGCGGTGGCAGGGGGCCTGAACACTGAAGCTTTCTTT,CASSFAVAGGLNTEAFF
.,TRBD1,TRBJ2-5,TRBV2,TGTGCCAGCAGTGAAGTGACAGGGGTCCCAGAGACCCAGTACTTC,CASSEVTGVPETQYF
.,TRBD2,TRBJ2-7,TRBV5-1,TGCGCCAGCAGCCCGGTGGGGGGGGAAGAATCCTACGAGCAGTACTTC,CASSPVGGEESYEQYF
once,TRBD2,TRBJ2-1,TRBV5-1,TGCGCCAGCAGACTTAGCGGGGGGCCCAATGAGCAGTTCTTC,CASRLSGGPNEQFF
.,TRBD1,TRBJ2-5,TRBV29-1,TGCAGCGTCGAAGGACAGGTACAAGAGACCCAGTACTTC,CSVEGQVQETQYF
.,TRBD2,TRBJ2-2,TRBV10-3,TGTGCCATCGGGGGGACTACCACCGGGGAGCTGTTTTTT,CAIGGTTTGELFF
.,.,TRBJ1-1,TRBV5-1,TGCGCCAGCAAAGGGGTGAACACTGAAGCTTTCTTT,CASKGVNTEAFF
.,.,TRBJ1-1,TRBV5-1,TGCGCCAGCAGCTTGGGGGCTCCCACCATGAACACTGAAGCTTTCTTT,CASSLGAPTMNTEAFF
once,.,TRBJ2-2,TRBV7-2,TGTGCCAGCTTAACGACAGGAGGAATATCCGGGGAGCTGTTTTTT,CASLTTGGISGELFF
.,.,TRBJ2-3,TRBV7-3,TGTGCCAGCAGCTTAACTGGCGGGGCGCCAGATACGCAGTATTTT,CASSLTGGAPDTQYF